Listed below are T cell receptor beta chains from one sample, sequenced in a study of siplizumab effects on memory and regulatory T cells. The method was immunoSEQ multiplex PCR; TCRdb's version includes in-frame clones alone and lacks a portion of them. The data contain some 110,000 clones, approximately 93% of them singletons. The sequenced sample was Tregs sorted from blood. These receptors came from a human donor in good health. CDR3s leave out the opening cysteine and the closing phenylalanine or tryptophan.

CDR3aa | j_gene | v_gene
ASSALGQANEKLF | TRBJ1-4 | TRBV5-4
ASNDPGDEQF | TRBJ2-1 | TRBV6-6
ASSGRGTDTQY | TRBJ2-3 | TRBV9
ASSQRRTASSYNEQF | TRBJ2-1 | TRBV4-3
AWGKKLNTEAF | TRBJ1-1 | TRBV30
ASRTLDQPQH | TRBJ1-5 | TRBV6-1
ASSPPSSYEQY | TRBJ2-7 | TRBV18
ATREGQGASNTEAF | TRBJ1-1 | TRBV15
ASSRPRANYGYT | TRBJ1-2 | TRBV5-6
ASGLATTGTYSYEQY | TRBJ2-7 | TRBV12-5
ASSVDGPLSGNTIY | TRBJ1-3 | TRBV9
ASSFKGPYSPLH | TRBJ1-6 | TRBV27
ASSIRSLAGRDTQY | TRBJ2-3 | TRBV19
ASSLDRGVNEQY | TRBJ2-7 | TRBV5-1
ATLRGIGDGYT | TRBJ1-2 | TRBV10-3
ATSERGDEKLF | TRBJ1-4 | TRBV15
ASSERVSSYEQY | TRBJ2-7 | TRBV6-5
ASSSRGTSPLH | TRBJ1-6 | TRBV9
ASSQGGKLAGVQF | TRBJ2-1 | TRBV4-1
ASSLEGLAGVYEQY | TRBJ2-7 | TRBV11-3
ASSQTPGQGYGYT | TRBJ1-2 | TRBV4-1
ASSLARGSYEQY | TRBJ2-7 | TRBV11-2
ASRPGTGGSLEPQH | TRBJ1-5 | TRBV2
ASSAVGQGIETQY | TRBJ2-5 | TRBV5-1
ASATGGEKLF | TRBJ1-4 | TRBV28
ASSPTDLGELF | TRBJ2-2 | TRBV7-8
ASSLGPLLHEQY | TRBJ2-7 | TRBV11-2
ASSPNLRSSGNTIY | TRBJ1-3 | TRBV18
ASSPSGQGKGYT | TRBJ1-2 | TRBV7-9
SASWADTQY | TRBJ2-3 | TRBV20-1
ASGPAGAHTGELF | TRBJ2-2 | TRBV12-5
ASSQGRTNTEAF | TRBJ1-1 | TRBV4-2
ASSPTLNYGYT | TRBJ1-2 | TRBV4-1
ASSLQGYEQY | TRBJ2-7 | TRBV18
ASSFRGRYEQY | TRBJ2-7 | TRBV5-4
ASSLDLGGGLGNTIY | TRBJ1-3 | TRBV11-3
ASSYTGINSPLH | TRBJ1-6 | TRBV6-5
ASSLQAGNLNYGYT | TRBJ1-2 | TRBV7-9
ASSLPTGREQF | TRBJ2-1 | TRBV5-6
ASSQERRGGYGYT | TRBJ1-2 | TRBV5-1
ASSSGGGSETQY | TRBJ2-5 | TRBV5-1
ASSFDTGQGDTEAF | TRBJ1-1 | TRBV11-3
ASSLGMIGYT | TRBJ1-2 | TRBV2
ASSLVAVGGYGYT | TRBJ1-2 | TRBV7-8
ASSYEAGAGYT | TRBJ1-2 | TRBV6-5
ASSLVQTDTQY | TRBJ2-3 | TRBV7-6
AWSVLAGGNEQF | TRBJ2-1 | TRBV30
ASIPRENTEAF | TRBJ1-1 | TRBV19
ASSEGLALGNNEQF | TRBJ2-1 | TRBV6-1